This is a list of T cell receptor beta chains from one sample in a study of cytomegalovirus exposure and HLA in healthy donors. Repertoires were generated with immunoSEQ multiplex PCR, while TCRdb's copy carries only in-frame clones and drops some. The sample carries 200,000 to 300,000 clones, 84% recorded once. The sample was PBMCs. The receptors come from a woman aged 40 to 50 in good health and CMV-seropositive. Both conserved end residues are part of each CDR3.

v_call: TRBV29-1; cdr3_aa: CSVVLVGETQYF
v_call: TRBV5-4; cdr3_aa: CASSRQGLGEKLFF
v_call: TRBV28; cdr3_aa: CATSPGLAGHGDTGELFF
v_call: TRBV30; cdr3_aa: CASTPAWYRGPLRNTEAFF
v_call: TRBV18; cdr3_aa: CASSPRESTGMDTEAFF
v_call: TRBV5-1; cdr3_aa: CASSPGLAAYEQYF
v_call: TRBV28; cdr3_aa: CASSITGDNSPLHF
v_call: TRBV6-1; cdr3_aa: CASSEGARGLDYGYTF
v_call: TRBV30; cdr3_aa: CAWSGPRPTQAETQYF
v_call: TRBV4-3; cdr3_aa: CASSQTSGRTDTQYF
v_call: TRBV2; cdr3_aa: CASKLAGGGGTGELFF
v_call: TRBV13; cdr3_aa: CASSSTGTTWADTQYF
v_call: TRBV2; cdr3_aa: CASRTGGLEEQFF
v_call: TRBV4-2; cdr3_aa: CASSPWTSGGTDTQYF
v_call: TRBV2; cdr3_aa: CASSLAGLGGETQYF
v_call: TRBV7-2; cdr3_aa: CASSPISGGGGEQYF
v_call: TRBV4-2; cdr3_aa: CASSQDRAPAGKPYEQYF
v_call: TRBV19; cdr3_aa: CASCPGVNTEAFF
v_call: TRBV4-2; cdr3_aa: CASRPTSGVSYEQYF
v_call: TRBV7-9; cdr3_aa: CASSLGQAGNTIYF
v_call: TRBV5-6; cdr3_aa: CASSFGTPSGAYEQYF
v_call: TRBV9; cdr3_aa: CASSVSGRAYNEQFF
v_call: TRBV30; cdr3_aa: CAWSRTGVTEAFF
v_call: TRBV2; cdr3_aa: CASSGEGYYGYTF
v_call: TRBV11-3; cdr3_aa: CASSRLTEKAFF
v_call: TRBV5-6; cdr3_aa: CASRLSTSENGNEQFF
v_call: TRBV7-8; cdr3_aa: CASSLMEDYPAHEQYF
v_call: TRBV2; cdr3_aa: CASRGTGGFNEQFF
v_call: TRBV7-2; cdr3_aa: CASSSLQTYNSPLHF
v_call: TRBV4-2; cdr3_aa: CASSPGGIYEQYF
v_call: TRBV10-3; cdr3_aa: CAISIGTGGGNEQFF
v_call: TRBV25-1; cdr3_aa: CASSGDFYYQFF
v_call: TRBV2; cdr3_aa: CASTNSGSSATGELFF
v_call: TRBV18; cdr3_aa: CASSPLLLEGEQYF
v_call: TRBV4-2; cdr3_aa: CASSQEQGVNSYEQYF
v_call: TRBV2; cdr3_aa: CASSEAGTGSYF
v_call: TRBV30; cdr3_aa: CAWRGQGAQPQHF
v_call: TRBV5-1; cdr3_aa: CASSLALQIQETQYF
v_call: TRBV27; cdr3_aa: CASSLSGLPNEKLFF
v_call: TRBV7-6; cdr3_aa: CASSLDQGGTEAFF
v_call: TRBV19; cdr3_aa: CASIKGRGSGNTIYF
v_call: TRBV7-3; cdr3_aa: CASSLHPGTGELFF
v_call: TRBV9; cdr3_aa: CASSVSGSHTGELFF
v_call: TRBV30; cdr3_aa: CAWGAGRPEAFF
v_call: TRBV19; cdr3_aa: CASSEQISNQPQHF
v_call: TRBV6-1; cdr3_aa: CASSPLGGETQYF
v_call: TRBV18; cdr3_aa: CASSPPGGNEQFF
v_call: TRBV4-1; cdr3_aa: CASSQDPASGSHNEQFF
v_call: TRBV6-1; cdr3_aa: CASSEGGLGEKLFF
v_call: TRBV12-5; cdr3_aa: CASAYPSTDTQYF
v_call: TRBV4-3; cdr3_aa: CASSPLRGLAGSDTQYF
v_call: TRBV28; cdr3_aa: CASSPPGRLYNEQFF
v_call: TRBV28; cdr3_aa: CASSPPRPGQGSGYTF
v_call: TRBV20-1; cdr3_aa: CSAQGKNEQFF
v_call: TRBV11-3; cdr3_aa: CASSSTQGALEQFF
v_call: TRBV2; cdr3_aa: CASSEVQANTGELFF
v_call: TRBV13; cdr3_aa: CASSPGVAGGYNEQFF